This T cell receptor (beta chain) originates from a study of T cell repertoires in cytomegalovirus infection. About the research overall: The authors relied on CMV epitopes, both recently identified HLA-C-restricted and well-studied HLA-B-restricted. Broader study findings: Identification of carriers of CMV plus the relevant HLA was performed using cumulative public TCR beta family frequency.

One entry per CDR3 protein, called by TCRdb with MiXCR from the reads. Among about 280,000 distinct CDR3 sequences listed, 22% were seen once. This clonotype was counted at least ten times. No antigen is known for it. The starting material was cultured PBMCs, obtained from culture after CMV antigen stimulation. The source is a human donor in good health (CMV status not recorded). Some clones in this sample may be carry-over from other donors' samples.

The CDR3 sequence is CASSLVPNWPGEIDEQFF. CDR3 DNA sequence: TGTGCCAGCAGCTTAGTTCCAAACTGGCCGGGAGAGATCGATGAGCAGTTCTTC. The genes are TRBV7-2 and TRBJ2-1; a weak D match, TRBD2 (6 bases). There are 18 residues in the CDR3. V shed 1 base and J shed 8 bases, with 24 bases lying between them. The germline gives CDR1 SGHTA, CDR2 FQGNSA.